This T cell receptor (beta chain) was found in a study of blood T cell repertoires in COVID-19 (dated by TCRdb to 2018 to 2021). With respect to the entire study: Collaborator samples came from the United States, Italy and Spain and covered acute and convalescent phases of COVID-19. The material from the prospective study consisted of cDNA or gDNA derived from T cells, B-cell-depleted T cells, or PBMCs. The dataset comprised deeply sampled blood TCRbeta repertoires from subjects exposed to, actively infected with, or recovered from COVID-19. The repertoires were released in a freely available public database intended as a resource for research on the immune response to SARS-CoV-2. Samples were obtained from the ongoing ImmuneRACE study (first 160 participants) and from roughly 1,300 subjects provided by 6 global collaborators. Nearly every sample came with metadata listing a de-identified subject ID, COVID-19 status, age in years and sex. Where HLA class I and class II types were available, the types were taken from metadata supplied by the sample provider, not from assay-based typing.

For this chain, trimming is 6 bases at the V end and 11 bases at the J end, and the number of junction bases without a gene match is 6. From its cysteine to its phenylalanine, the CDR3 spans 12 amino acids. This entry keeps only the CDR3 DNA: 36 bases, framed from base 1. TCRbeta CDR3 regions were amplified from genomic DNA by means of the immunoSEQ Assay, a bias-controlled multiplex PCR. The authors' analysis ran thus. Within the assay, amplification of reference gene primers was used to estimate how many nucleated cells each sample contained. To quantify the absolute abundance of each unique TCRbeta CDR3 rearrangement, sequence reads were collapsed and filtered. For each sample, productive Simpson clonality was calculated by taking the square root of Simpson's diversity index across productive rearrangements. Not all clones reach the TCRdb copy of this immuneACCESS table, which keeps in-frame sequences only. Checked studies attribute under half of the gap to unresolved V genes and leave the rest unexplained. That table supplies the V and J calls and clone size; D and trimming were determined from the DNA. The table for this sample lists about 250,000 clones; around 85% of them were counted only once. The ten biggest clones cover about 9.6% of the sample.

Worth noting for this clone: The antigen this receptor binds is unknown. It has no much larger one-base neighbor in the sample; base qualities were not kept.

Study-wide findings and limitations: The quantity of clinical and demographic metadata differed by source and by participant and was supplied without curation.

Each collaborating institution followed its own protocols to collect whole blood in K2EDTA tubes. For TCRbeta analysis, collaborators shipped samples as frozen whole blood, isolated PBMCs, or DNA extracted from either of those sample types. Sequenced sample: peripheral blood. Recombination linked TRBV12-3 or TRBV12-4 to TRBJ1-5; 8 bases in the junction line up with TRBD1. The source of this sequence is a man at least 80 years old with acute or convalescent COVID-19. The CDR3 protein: CASSVQQGAQHF. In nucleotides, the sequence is TGTGCCAGCAGCGTACAACAGGGGGCCCAGCATTTT.